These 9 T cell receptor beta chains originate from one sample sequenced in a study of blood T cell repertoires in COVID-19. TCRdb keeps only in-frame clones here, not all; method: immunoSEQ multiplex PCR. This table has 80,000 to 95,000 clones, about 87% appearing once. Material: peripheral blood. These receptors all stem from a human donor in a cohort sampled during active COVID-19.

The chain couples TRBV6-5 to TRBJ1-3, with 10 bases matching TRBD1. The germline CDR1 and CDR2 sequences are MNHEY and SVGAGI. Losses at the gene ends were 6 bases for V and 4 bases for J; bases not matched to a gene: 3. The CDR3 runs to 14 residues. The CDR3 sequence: CASSKTGGGNTIYF. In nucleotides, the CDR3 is TGTGCCAGCAGCAAGACAGGGGGCGGAAACACCATATATTTT.

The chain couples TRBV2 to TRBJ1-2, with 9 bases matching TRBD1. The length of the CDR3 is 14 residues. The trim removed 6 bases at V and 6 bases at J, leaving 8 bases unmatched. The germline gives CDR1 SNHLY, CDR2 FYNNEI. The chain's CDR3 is CASRADRGNDGYTF. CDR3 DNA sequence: TGTGCCAGCAGAGCGGACAGGGGAAACGATGGCTACACCTTC.

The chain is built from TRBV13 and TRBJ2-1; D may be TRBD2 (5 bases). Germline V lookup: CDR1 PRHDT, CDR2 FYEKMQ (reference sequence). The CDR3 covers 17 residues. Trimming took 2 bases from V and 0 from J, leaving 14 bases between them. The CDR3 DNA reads TGTGCCAGCAGCTTAACGGAGCGGTTAAGCTCCTACAATGAGCAGTTCTTC. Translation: CASSLTERLSSYNEQFF.

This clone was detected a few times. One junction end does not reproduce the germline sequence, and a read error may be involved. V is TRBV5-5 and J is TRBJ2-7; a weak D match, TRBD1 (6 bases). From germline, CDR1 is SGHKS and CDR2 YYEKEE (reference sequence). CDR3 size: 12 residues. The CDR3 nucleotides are TGTGCCAGCAGCTCCCGACAGGACATGTGGAGCTTC. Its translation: CASSSRQDMWSF.

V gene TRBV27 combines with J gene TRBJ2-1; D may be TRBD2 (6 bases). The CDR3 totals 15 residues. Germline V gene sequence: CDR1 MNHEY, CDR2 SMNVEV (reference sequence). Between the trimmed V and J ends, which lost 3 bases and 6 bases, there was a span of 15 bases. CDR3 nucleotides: TGTGCCAGCAGTTTGAGGTGGGGGGTGCTCAATGAGCAGTTCTTC. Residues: CASSLRWGVLNEQFF.

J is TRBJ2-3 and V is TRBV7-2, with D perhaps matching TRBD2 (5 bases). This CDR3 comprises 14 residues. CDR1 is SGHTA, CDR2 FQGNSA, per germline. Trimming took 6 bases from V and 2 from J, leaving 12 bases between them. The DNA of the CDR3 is TGTGCCAGCAGGCCGGACTCCAACACAGATACGCAGTATTTT. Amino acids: CASRPDSNTDTQYF.

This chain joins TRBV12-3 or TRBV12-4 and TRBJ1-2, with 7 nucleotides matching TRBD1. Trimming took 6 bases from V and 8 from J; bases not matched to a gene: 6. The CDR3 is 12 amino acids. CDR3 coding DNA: TGTGCCAGCAGCCTGACAGGGAAGGGCTACACCTTC. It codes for CASSLTGKGYTF.

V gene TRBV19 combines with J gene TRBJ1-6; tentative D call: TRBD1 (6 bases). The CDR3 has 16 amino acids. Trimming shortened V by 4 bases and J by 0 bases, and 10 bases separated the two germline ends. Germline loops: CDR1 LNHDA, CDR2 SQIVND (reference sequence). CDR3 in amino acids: CASSRQESSYNSPLHF. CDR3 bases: TGTGCCAGTAGTAGACAGGAAAGCTCCTATAATTCACCCCTCCACTTT.

The CDR3 region is CASRSQSGNQPQHF. CDR3 DNA: TGTGCCAGCAGAAGCCAGTCAGGGAATCAGCCCCAGCATTTT. The V gene is TRBV2, the J gene TRBJ1-5; D may be TRBD1 (5 bases). Trimming removed 6 bases at V and 4 bases at J, with 13 bases between. Germline V CDR1 and CDR2: SNHLY, FYNNEI. This CDR3 is built from 14 residues.